The 9 T cell receptor beta chains in this list originate from one sample, sequenced in a study of blood T cell repertoires in COVID-19 (dated by TCRdb to about 2020). Preparation of the library involved the immunoSEQ multiplex PCR assay. Drawn from immuneACCESS, this table holds only the in-frame rearrangements with V and J called that TCRdb kept. Clones are partly lost; checked studies trace under half to an unresolved V gene and leave the rest unexplained. Counted in this sample were 200,000 or so clones; 79% of them appeared once. The leading ten clones occupy roughly 17% of the sample. The sequenced sample was peripheral blood. Receptors were obtained from a man between 60 and 75 years old with active or convalescent COVID-19.

This chain links TRBV18 with TRBJ2-7, with a possible D match to TRBD2 (6 bases). Germline V CDR1 and CDR2: KGHSH, LQKENI. Trimming stripped 5 bases from V and 3 bases from J, with 14 bases between. The CDR3 consists of 14 residues. CDR3 DNA sequence: TGTGCCAGCTCAGCGAACGGGGGTGGCTACGAGCAGTACTTC. Translating it yields CASSANGGGYEQYF. Full variable domain (missing parts from reference TRBV18 and TRBJ2-7): NAGVMQNPRHLVRRRGQEARLRCSPMKGHSHVYWYRQLPEEGLKFMVYLQKENIIDESGMPKERFSAEFPKEGPSILRIQQVVRGDSAAYFCASSANGGGYEQYFGPGTRLTVT.

The count of this clone is one. This sequence joins TRBV9 and TRBJ1-1; 7 positions agree with TRBD1. J lost 5 bases, V lost 4 bases, and 8 bases had no gene match. In germline, CDR1 is SGDLS, CDR2 YYNGEE. The CDR3 sequence is 14 residues long. CDR3 amino acids: CASSPVDRATEAFF. The CDR3 nucleotides read TGTGCCAGCAGCCCGGTAGACAGGGCAACTGAAGCTTTCTTT.

This chain joins TRBV6-5 and TRBJ1-4; 7 bases agree with TRBD1. This CDR3 is built from 14 residues. Germline V CDR1 and CDR2: MNHEY, SVGAGI. V was clipped by 6 bases and J by 8 bases; unmatched bases: 9. The CDR3, as DNA: TGTGCCAGCAGACAGGGGATGTTTCGAGAAAAACTGTTTTTT. Protein product: CASRQGMFREKLFF.

The chain uses TRBV5-5 and TRBJ1-6; D gene unclear. The CDR3 has 16 residues. CDR1 is SGHKS, CDR2 YYEKEE, per germline (reference sequence). Between the trimmed V and J ends, which lost 2 bases and 0 bases, there was a span of 9 bases. The CDR3 bases are TGTGCCAGCAGCTTCGATTGGAGCTCCTATAATTCACCCCTCCACTTT. This sequence encodes CASSFDWSSYNSPLHF.

This clone showed up just a few times. The chain couples TRBV29-1 to TRBJ1-5; TRBD1 matches 9 bases. V lost 5 bases and J lost 5; bases outside the gene matches: 10. This CDR3 region has 15 residues. Per the germline V gene, CDR1 is SQVTM and CDR2 is ANQGSEA. CDR3 amino acids: CSVTPTGGIDQPQHF. DNA of the CDR3: TGCAGCGTTACCCCCACAGGGGGCATCGATCAGCCCCAGCATTTT. The full variable domain, rest sourced from reference TRBV29-1 and TRBJ1-5, is SAVISQKPSRDICQRGTSLTIQCQVDSQVTMMFWYRQQPGQSLTLIATANQGSEATYESGFVIDKFPISRPNLTFSTLTVSNMSPEDSSIYLCSVTPTGGIDQPQHFGDGTRLSIL.

This chain links TRBV5-1 with TRBJ1-1, with a tentative D call TRBD1 (6 bases). CDR1 is SGHRS, CDR2 YFSETQ, per germline. The CDR3 is 14 residues long. V lost 4 bases and J lost 4, with 14 bases in between. The CDR3 sequence is CASSTQGYLTEAFF. In DNA form, the CDR3 reads TGCGCCAGCAGCACCCAGGGGTATCTCACTGAAGCTTTCTTT.

V usage is TRBV18 and J usage is TRBJ2-7; TRBD1 aligns across 7 bases. Germline loops: CDR1 KGHSH, CDR2 LQKENI. V was pared by 2 bases and J by 5 bases, with 6 bases of the junction left unmatched. This CDR3 region has 14 residues. CDR3 residues: CASSPGAGGDEQYF. CDR3 bases: TGTGCCAGCTCACCAGGGGCAGGGGGAGACGAGCAGTACTTC.

The chain joins TRBV5-4 to TRBJ2-5; D uncertain. The CDR3 covers 13 residues. V was clipped by 8 bases and J by 1 base, with 12 bases between them. Germline CDR1 and CDR2: SGHNT and YYREEE (reference sequence). In DNA form, the CDR3 reads TGTGCCAGTTCTAAACCCCCCCAAGAGACCCAGTACTTC. This sequence encodes CASSKPPQETQYF. Together with reference TRBV5-4 and TRBJ2-5, the CDR3 gives the full variable domain: ETGVTQSPTHLIKTRGQQVTLRCSSQSGHNTVSWYQQALGQGPQFIFQYYREEENGRGNFPPRFSGLQFPNYSSELNVNALELDDSALYLCASSKPPQETQYFGPGTRLLVL.

This clone was recorded a few times. The V gene is TRBV11-2, the J gene TRBJ1-4, with D maybe TRBD1 (5 bases). Trimming removed 5 bases at V and 3 bases at J, with 13 bases between. This CDR3 is 15 amino acids long. CDR1 SGHAT and CDR2 FQNNGV come from the germline V gene. CDR3 nucleotide sequence: TGTGCCAGCAGCCCACGGGGGGTATCTAATGAAAAACTGTTTTTT. Amino acid sequence: CASSPRGVSNEKLFF.